A selection of T cell receptor beta chains follows, all from one sample in a study of T cell responses to AZD1222 COVID-19 vaccine. Data came from immunoSEQ multiplex PCR; TCRdb stores just in-frame clones and leaves some out. Of roughly 140,000 clones in the sample, approximately 90% were seen once. Sequencing used peripheral blood, obtained on day 0 of AZD1222 vaccination. The receptors stem from an adult in good health. Each CDR3 is given with its conserved first and last residue. Size values are once, few and many counts, or a class for expanded clones, and some rows have none.

clone size: NA
V gene: TRBV5-1
CDR3 protein: CASSLTGRDEKLFF

clone size: NA
V gene: TRBV12-3/TRBV12-4
CDR3 protein: CASRKDRVRLFF

clone size: NA
V gene: TRBV6-1
CDR3 protein: CASSEGDRNYGYTF

clone size: NA
V gene: TRBV28
CDR3 protein: CASEFLEGSNQPQHF

clone size: once
V gene: TRBV28
CDR3 protein: CASSLPGGGYTF

clone size: NA
V gene: TRBV5-8
CDR3 protein: CASSLAHDQRGSPLHF

clone size: NA
V gene: TRBV28
CDR3 protein: CASSFRGRSYEQYF

clone size: NA
V gene: TRBV7-9
CDR3 protein: CASSPPEGLRTQYF

clone size: NA
V gene: TRBV7-2
CDR3 protein: CASSLRLDDRGEAFF

clone size: NA
V gene: TRBV7-9
CDR3 protein: CASSLGGPGGITEAFF

clone size: NA
V gene: TRBV19
CDR3 protein: CASSAGAGASYEQYF

clone size: NA
V gene: TRBV6-5
CDR3 protein: CASGPTPFSYEQYF

clone size: once
V gene: TRBV28
CDR3 protein: CASGDPGGGQPQHF

clone size: NA
V gene: TRBV20-1
CDR3 protein: CSATFGEQYF

clone size: few
V gene: TRBV7-2
CDR3 protein: CASSLSGFNEQFF